One TCR beta chain is described in this entry. Its antigen is not identified. This record comes from a study of cytomegalovirus exposure and HLA in healthy donors. Amplification used 60 Vbeta primers and 13 Jbeta primers. Per the study methods: There were about 80 million unique TCR beta chains by a later count, and approximately 10 million of them were shared. The data were produced by immunoSEQ multiplex PCR, yet TCRdb's version contains in-frame clones alone and is incomplete. Clone size and the V and J calls come from that table; the DNA yielded D and trimming. Of approximately 180,000 clones listed, about four fifths are singletons. The study's findings and limits: Later on, analysis showed that most CMV-associated TCR beta chains appeared to be HLA-restricted. CMV serostatus was the sole immune exposure information available.

The donors (healthy individuals) were bone marrow donors. The germline V gene encodes CDR1 SEHNR and CDR2 FQNEAQ (reference sequence). Trimming at V came to 5 bases and at J to 0 bases, leaving 5 bases not matched to a gene. This CDR3 spans 16 amino acids. Sequencing was carried out using PBMCs. The TCR originated in a woman between 50 and 59 years old in good health and CMV-seronegative. This rearrangement joins TRBV7-9 to TRBJ2-1; the match to TRBD2 covers 9 bases. The CDR3 spells CASSDTSGRSYNEQFF. In nucleotides, the CDR3 is TGTGCCAGCAGCGATACTAGCGGGCGCTCCTACAATGAGCAGTTCTTC.